This T cell receptor beta chain was identified in a study of blood T cell repertoires in COVID-19. The table came from immunoSEQ multiplex PCR; TCRdb's copy has only in-frame clones and leaves some out. Of hundreds of thousands of clones in the sample, around nine tenths were seen once. This clonotype was obtained from a woman aged 18 to 35 with acute COVID-19. The sequencing input was PBMCs or T cells enriched from blood (not recorded which).

CDR3 bases: TGTGCCACCAGCAAACGGGGGTCGGGGGTAGGGCCCCAGCATTTT. Protein product: CATSKRGSGVGPQHF. The rearrangement joins TRBV15 to TRBJ1-5, with TRBD1 as a possible D gene (5 bases). The V end lost 4 bases, the J end lost 9 bases, and 19 bases lay between the germline ends. CDR1 is LNHNV and CDR2 is YYDKDF in the germline V gene (reference sequence). This CDR3 comprises 15 residues.